One and the same sample provided the 2 T cell receptor beta chains below, sequenced in a study of blood T cell repertoires in COVID-19. Measured with immunoSEQ multiplex PCR; TCRdb has only the in-frame clones, and not every one. The data contain 250,000 or so clones, almost 90% of them singletons. Sequenced: peripheral blood. The receptors originated from a woman aged 60-75 years with COVID-19, enrolled during active disease.

The chain recombines TRBV7-9 with TRBJ1-2; 8 nucleotides align to TRBD1. Losses at the gene ends were 5 bases for V and 7 bases for J; bases not matched to a gene: 12. Germline assignment: CDR1 SEHNR and CDR2 FQNEAQ (reference sequence). The CDR3 is 15 amino acids. CDR3 sequence: CASSPRDRSWGGYTF. The CDR3 nucleotides read TGTGCCAGCAGCCCCCGGGACAGGTCCTGGGGTGGCTACACCTTC. Full variable domain (outside the CDR3, taken from reference TRBV7-9 and TRBJ1-2): DTGVSQNPRHKITKRGQNVTFRCDPISEHNRLYWYRQTLGQGPEFLTYFQNEAQLEKSRLLSDRFSAERPKGSFSTLEIQRTEQGDSAMYLCASSPRDRSWGGYTFGSGTRLTVV.

The rearrangement joins TRBV7-3 to TRBJ2-1; no clear D. Germline CDR1 and CDR2: SGHTA and FQGTGA. Trimming took 2 bases from V and 5 from J, leaving 10 bases between them. This CDR3 has 14 residues. This chain's CDR3 is CASSLGHHNNEQFF. In nucleotides, the CDR3 is TGTGCCAGCAGCTTAGGGCACCATAACAATGAGCAGTTCTTC.